This T cell receptor beta chain was observed in a study of cytomegalovirus exposure and HLA in healthy donors. Study at large: The roughly 120 validation repertoires used the same platform as the 650 to 850 first-cohort repertoires, a later analysis reported. Whole-study results and caveats: The tendency of first-cohort TCR clusters to co-occur in the 90 to 150 validation repertoires emerged from a later analysis. Some TCR beta chains (about 170 of them) were listed as cytomegalovirus-associated.

Concerning this clone: Its antigen is not known.

This table comes from immunoSEQ multiplex PCR, and its TCRdb copy is limited to in-frame clones, with some not included. The table lists some 69,000 clones, roughly 95% of them singletons. Separation from the approximately 710-subject first cohort characterized the approximately 120-subject validation cohort, to which the donors belonged. Trimming removed 3 bases from V and 2 bases from J, with 4 bases in between. Per the germline V gene, CDR1 is LNHDA and CDR2 is SQIVND (reference sequence). The CDR3 has 12 amino acids. The clonotype was recovered from a woman between 18 and 29 years old in good health and CMV-seropositive. Input material: PBMCs. The chain carries TRBV19 and TRBJ1-1; D is unresolved. This chain's CDR3 is CASSMGNTEAFF. CDR3 bases: TGTGCCAGTAGTATGGGCAACACTGAAGCTTTCTTT.